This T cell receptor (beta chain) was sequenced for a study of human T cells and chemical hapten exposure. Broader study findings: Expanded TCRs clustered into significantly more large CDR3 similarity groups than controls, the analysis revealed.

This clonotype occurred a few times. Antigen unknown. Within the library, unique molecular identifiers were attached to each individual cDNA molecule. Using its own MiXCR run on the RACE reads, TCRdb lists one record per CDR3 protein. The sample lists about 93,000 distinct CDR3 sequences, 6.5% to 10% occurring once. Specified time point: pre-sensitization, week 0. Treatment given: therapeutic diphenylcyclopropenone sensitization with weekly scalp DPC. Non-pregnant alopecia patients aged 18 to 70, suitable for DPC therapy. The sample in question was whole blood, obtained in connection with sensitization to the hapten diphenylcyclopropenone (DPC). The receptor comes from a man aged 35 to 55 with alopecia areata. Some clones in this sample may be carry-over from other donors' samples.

The CDR3 sequence is CASSPRAGGGDTQYF. As DNA, the CDR3 is TGTGCCAGCAGCCCGAGGGCGGGAGGTGGTGATACGCAGTATTTT. The chain employs TRBV7-2 and TRBJ2-3, with 8 bases identical to TRBD2. CDR1 and CDR2 (germline): SGHTA, FQGNSA. The CDR3 consists of 15 residues. V lost 5 bases, J lost 6 bases, and 10 bases stayed unmatched. Together with reference TRBV7-2 and TRBJ2-3, the CDR3 gives the full variable domain: GAGVSQSPSNKVTEKGKDVELRCDPISGHTALYWYRQSLGQGLEFLIYFQGNSAPDKSGLPSDRFSAERTGGSVSTLTIQRTQQEDSAVYLCASSPRAGGGDTQYFGPGTRLTVL.